These 26 T cell receptor beta chains were all obtained from the same sample, sequenced in a study of chemoradiotherapy in HPV16-positive cancers. Measured with immunoSEQ multiplex PCR; TCRdb has only the in-frame clones, and not every one. Of roughly 15,000 clones listed, roughly nine tenths were seen once; the top ten hold over 3.5%. The sequenced sample was tumor tissue, obtained from a patient who underwent chemoradiotherapy. These receptor sequences come from a human donor with HPV-associated anogenital cancer.

The rearrangement uses TRBV27 and TRBJ1-2; D might be TRBD1 (5 bases). Trimming took 2 bases from V and 6 from J, leaving 10 bases between them. CDR1 is MNHEY, CDR2 SMNVEV, per germline (reference sequence). The CDR3 loop spans 13 amino acids. As DNA, the CDR3 is TGTGCCAGCAGTTTAGGGCAGGGAAATGGCTACACCTTC. It yields the protein CASSLGQGNGYTF.

This sequence joins TRBV19 and TRBJ1-2; TRBD1 matches 7 bases. Trimming at V came to 9 bases and at J to 5 bases, leaving 12 bases not matched to a gene. The CDR3 sequence is 14 residues long. CDR1 and CDR2 (germline): LNHDA, SQIVND (reference sequence). The CDR3 loop is CASVNSGDSYGYTF. The CDR3, as DNA: TGTGCCAGCGTAAACAGCGGGGACAGTTATGGCTACACCTTC.

V gene TRBV5-1 combines with J gene TRBJ1-5; D is unresolved. V lost 0 bases, J lost 0 bases, and 1 base lay in between. Germline CDR1 and CDR2: SGHRS and YFSETQ. CDR3 length equals 13 residues. The CDR3 region has the DNA TGCGCCAGCAGCTTGGATAGCAATCAGCCCCAGCATTTT. It yields the protein CASSLDSNQPQHF.

J is TRBJ1-4 and V is TRBV11-2; possible D gene TRBD1, 5 bases. Between the trimmed V and J ends, which lost 1 base and 6 bases, there was a span of 18 bases. The CDR3 loop spans 17 amino acids. CDR1 and CDR2 (germline): SGHAT, FQNNGV. CDR3 amino acids: CASSLVPLGSGDEKLFF. DNA of the CDR3: TGTGCCAGCAGCTTAGTTCCGCTCGGATCGGGGGATGAAAAACTGTTTTTT.

The chain uses TRBV11-3 and TRBJ2-3, with TRBD2 matching over 11 bases. With V trimmed by 1 base and J by 4 bases, 7 bases remained unmatched. The CDR3 has 17 residues. Germline V lookup: CDR1 SGHNT, CDR2 YENEEA. The CDR3 region has the DNA TGTGCCAGCAGCTTAGTGGGTAGCGGGGGGGGGCCAGATACGCAGTATTTT. Translation: CASSLVGSGGGPDTQYF.

This clone appeared once. J is TRBJ1-4 and V is TRBV6-1; TRBD1 matches at 7 bases. With V trimmed by 7 bases and J by 7 bases, 6 bases remained unmatched. The germline gives CDR1 MNHNS, CDR2 SASEGT. The CDR3 sequence is 13 residues long. The CDR3 region is CASIDRESEKLFF. The CDR3 bases are TGTGCCAGCATCGACAGGGAGAGTGAAAAACTGTTTTTT.

This clone was found a few times. V is TRBV29-1 and J is TRBJ2-3; TRBD1 matches at 9 bases. Germline V lookup: CDR1 SQVTM, CDR2 ANQGSEA. This CDR3 comprises 13 residues. Trimming at V came to 5 bases and at J to 1 base, leaving 1 base not matched to a gene. This CDR3 reads CSVRTGGTDTQYF. CDR3 DNA sequence: TGCAGCGTTCGGACAGGGGGCACAGATACGCAGTATTTT.

This chain uses TRBV2 with TRBJ2-3; D remains ambiguous. CDR3 size: 12 residues. The germline V gene encodes CDR1 SNHLY and CDR2 FYNNEI. The V and J ends lost 4 bases and 2 bases respectively, with 4 bases between them. CDR3 amino acids: CASSVFTDTQYF. CDR3 nucleotides: TGTGCCAGCAGTGTATTCACAGATACGCAGTATTTT.

This clone has only a few counts. The rearrangement joins TRBV7-9 to TRBJ2-3; tentative D call: TRBD1 (6 bases). Germline assignment: CDR1 SEHNR and CDR2 FQNEAQ (reference sequence). The ends were cut back, 4 bases at V and 3 bases at J, with 20 bases in the middle. The CDR3 covers 17 residues. The DNA of the CDR3 is TGTGCCAGCAGCTCGAACTTGGACAGATCTTTAACAGATACGCAGTATTTT. Protein product: CASSSNLDRSLTDTQYF.

The chain joins TRBV7-9 to TRBJ2-7; 8 nucleotides match TRBD2. The germline CDR1 and CDR2 sequences are SEHNR and FQNEAQ (reference sequence). The CDR3 runs 15 residues. V trimming: 5 bases; J trimming: 4 bases; junction bases outside the gene matches: 10. DNA of the CDR3: TGTGCCAGCAGCCAGATAACTAGCGGCCAGTACGAGCAGTACTTC. It encodes CASSQITSGQYEQYF.

CDR3 nucleotides: TGTGCCAGCAGCCCATTGGGAGCGGAGCAGTTCTTC. Its protein product is CASSPLGAEQFF. The chain recombines TRBV11-3 with TRBJ2-1; D might be TRBD2 (5 bases). CDR1 and CDR2 from the germline V gene are SGHNT and YENEEA. This CDR3 is 12 amino acids long. V was cut by 5 bases and J by 10 bases, with 12 bases left in between.

V usage is TRBV27 and J usage is TRBJ2-7, with D possibly being TRBD2 (5 bases). The CDR3 extends over 15 amino acids. Germline V gene lookup returns CDR1 MNHEY and CDR2 SMNVEV (reference sequence). V shed 0 bases and J shed 2 bases, with 11 bases lying between them. The CDR3 DNA reads TGTGCCAGCAGTTTATCGCTAGCTAATACCTACGAGCAGTACTTC. It codes for CASSLSLANTYEQYF.

The chain recombines TRBV15 with TRBJ1-5; D unclear. V dropped 0 bases and J dropped 4 bases, with 10 bases sitting between them. The CDR3 is 15 amino acids. Germline V gene data show CDR1 as LNHNV and CDR2 as YYDKDF (reference sequence). The CDR3 spells CATSRDKGPNQPQHF. Written as DNA, the CDR3 is TGTGCCACCAGCAGAGATAAAGGCCCAAATCAGCCCCAGCATTTT.

The chain couples TRBV2 to TRBJ1-2; no reliable D call. The CDR3 spans 13 residues. In germline, CDR1 is SNHLY, CDR2 FYNNEI. Trimming left V 4 bases short and J 7 bases short, with 13 bases between. CDR3 coding DNA: TGTGCCAGCAGTGTAGCGGGTGGTTTTGGCTACACCTTC. Translated: CASSVAGGFGYTF.

This chain connects TRBV19 to TRBJ1-4; a weak D match, TRBD1 (6 bases). In germline, CDR1 is LNHDA, CDR2 SQIVND (reference sequence). There are 15 residues in the CDR3. Trimming pared 5 bases from V and 5 bases from J, leaving 15 bases between. The CDR3 nucleotides are TGTGCCAGTAGTTCCCGGACAGAAATGAATGAAAAACTGTTTTTT. It translates to CASSSRTEMNEKLFF.

This sequence joins TRBV28 and TRBJ2-1; 9 positions match TRBD1. CDR1 is MDHEN and CDR2 is SYDVKM in the germline V gene. V dropped 5 bases and J dropped 6; count of bases not matched to a gene: 2. CDR3 size: 13 residues. The DNA of the CDR3 is TGTGCCAGCAGTGGGGACAGGGCCAATGAGCAGTTCTTC. Translation gives CASSGDRANEQFF.

The chain combines TRBV6-5 with TRBJ2-1; 7 nucleotides align to TRBD2. The ends lost 2 bases at V and 8 bases at J; junction bases unmatched: 6. The germline V gene has CDR1 MNHEY and CDR2 SVGAGI. The CDR3 extends over 14 amino acids. CDR3 protein: CASSYAGVGDEQFF. CDR3 DNA sequence: TGTGCCAGCAGTTACGCGGGAGTCGGGGATGAGCAGTTCTTC.

The CDR3 coding sequence is TGTGCCATCAGTGAGTCGTACGAAGATACGCAGTATTTT. It translates to CAISESYEDTQYF. The genes are TRBV10-3 and TRBJ2-3; D ambiguous. The germline gives CDR1 ENHRY, CDR2 SYGVKD. The CDR3 consists of 13 residues. V was trimmed by 0 bases and J by 5 bases, leaving 6 bases between them.

This chain joins TRBV5-1 and TRBJ1-4; 7 bases are shared with TRBD1. The CDR3 is 15 residues long. Germline-derived CDR1 and CDR2 are SGHRS and YFSETQ. The ends lost 0 bases at V and 7 bases at J; junction bases unmatched: 6. CDR3 sequence: CASSLERGLGEKLFF. DNA for the CDR3: TGCGCCAGCAGCTTGGAGAGGGGGCTAGGTGAAAAACTGTTTTTT.

This sequence joins TRBV11-3 and TRBJ2-3; D is perhaps TRBD2 (6 bases). Germline loops: CDR1 SGHNT, CDR2 YENEEA. The CDR3 length is 16 residues. Deletions cut 0 bases from V and 4 bases from J, with 14 bases between. The CDR3 loop is CASSLDSGEDSDTQYF. The CDR3 DNA reads as TGTGCCAGCAGCTTAGACTCGGGAGAGGACTCAGATACGCAGTATTTT.

The J gene is TRBJ2-5, the V gene TRBV5-1; D is unclear. This CDR3 comprises 13 residues. The germline V gene has CDR1 SGHRS and CDR2 YFSETQ. V gave up 1 base and J gave up 5 bases, with 9 bases separating them. The DNA for the CDR3 is TGCGCCAGCAGCTTGTCGGATTCGGAGACCCAGTACTTC. Translated, it gives CASSLSDSETQYF.

The V gene is TRBV6-1, the J gene TRBJ2-7; TRBD2 is a possible D gene (6 bases). V shed 4 bases and J shed 2 bases, with 12 bases lying between them. Germline V gives CDR1 MNHNS, CDR2 SASEGT. CDR3 length equals 14 residues. Here the CDR3 DNA reads TGTGCCAGCAGTGCCGCGGGCGGGGCCTACGAGCAGTACTTC. Translating gives CASSAAGGAYEQYF.

This rearrangement joins TRBV19 to TRBJ2-3, with 13 positions matching TRBD2. In germline, CDR1 is LNHDA, CDR2 SQIVND (reference sequence). Unmatched junction bases numbered 7, after V lost 6 bases and J lost 4 bases. The CDR3 extends over 16 amino acids. Here the CDR3 reads CASSPAGLAGADTQYF. CDR3 coding DNA: TGTGCCAGTAGCCCGGCCGGACTAGCGGGGGCAGATACGCAGTATTTT.

The rearrangement links TRBV20-1 to TRBJ2-1; D remains ambiguous. The germline V gene has CDR1 DFQATT and CDR2 SNEGSKA (reference sequence). Trimming took 4 bases from V and 10 from J, leaving 11 bases between them. This CDR3 contains 11 residues. The CDR3 protein is CSAKRTLEQFF. CDR3 bases: TGCAGTGCTAAACGAACCCTGGAGCAGTTCTTC.

The chain employs TRBV20-1 and TRBJ2-5; D unresolved. Germline V lookup: CDR1 DFQATT, CDR2 SNEGSKA (reference sequence). The V end lost 3 bases, the J end lost 1 base, and 3 bases lay between the germline ends. The CDR3 has 11 residues. The CDR3 coding sequence is TGCAGTGCTAGCCCCCAAGAGACCCAGTACTTC. As protein: CSASPQETQYF.

V and J are TRBV13 and TRBJ2-7; D may match TRBD1 or TRBD2 (5 bases each). V lost 3 bases and J 4 bases, leaving 10 bases between the germline ends. Germline V gene data show CDR1 as PRHDT and CDR2 as FYEKMQ (reference sequence). The CDR3 runs 13 residues. CDR3 loop: CASSLGTEYEQYF. CDR3 DNA: TGTGCCAGCAGCTTGGGGACGGAATACGAGCAGTACTTC.